This entry concerns a single TCR beta chain. CD8+ and CD4+ T cells from blood underwent TCR beta sequencing. The sample is drawn from a study of CD8 T cells in Susac syndrome. RNA amounts of about 0.45 to 1 ug underwent reverse transcription with random hexamers. From the immunoSEQ multiplex PCR reads, TCRdb called clonotypes with MiXCR, one entry per CDR3 protein. In the table there are roughly 60,000 distinct CDR3 sequences, roughly 92% of which are singletons. J gave up 2 bases and V 0 bases, and 4 bases lay outside the gene matches. This CDR3 comprises 16 residues. CDR1 SGHDT and CDR2 YYEEEE come from the germline V gene.

Specimen: CD8+ T cells from PBMCs. The rearrangement uses TRBV5-6 and TRBJ1-5, with TRBD1 matching over 8 bases. The TCR was taken from a human donor in good health. The DNA for the CDR3 is TGTGCCAGCAGCTTGGGCAGGGGGCTTGGCAATCAGCCCCAGCATTTT. Its translation is CASSLGRGLGNQPQHF.